One and the same sample provided the 20 T cell receptor beta chains below, sequenced in a study of cytomegalovirus exposure and HLA in healthy donors (dated by TCRdb to about 2017). The receptor library was made with the immunoSEQ multiplex PCR assay. For the multiplex PCR, a mixture combining 60 forward primers for TCR Vbeta segments and 13 reverse primers for TCR Jbeta segments was used. TCRdb holds this immuneACCESS table with in-frame rearrangements only. Some clones are missing; in checked studies, unresolved V genes explain under half, and the rest has no known cause. The sample has 120,000 or so clones on record, around 83% of them singletons. The top ten clonotypes cover over 2.5% of the sample. The sequenced material came from PBMCs. These receptors came from a woman aged 60-75 years in good health and CMV-seropositive.

The gene calls are TRBV5-1 and TRBJ2-1; perhaps TRBD2 as D (5 bases). The CDR3 sequence is 16 residues long. V gave up 2 bases and J gave up 8 bases, with 20 bases separating them. CDR1 is SGHRS, CDR2 YFSETQ, per germline. The CDR3, as DNA: TGCGCCAGCAGCTTAGGGCTAAACGGGGTGTGGGATGAGCAGTTCTTC. Translation: CASSLGLNGVWDEQFF.

The V call is TRBV5-1, the J call TRBJ2-7, with a tentative D call TRBD1 (6 bases). CDR3 size: 14 residues. V lost 0 bases and J lost 5, with 12 bases in between. Germline assignment: CDR1 SGHRS and CDR2 YFSETQ. The CDR3 DNA reads TGCGCCAGCAGCTTGGCCCTACAGGGTAACGAGCAGTACTTC. Residues: CASSLALQGNEQYF. Together with reference TRBV5-1 and TRBJ2-7, the CDR3 gives the full variable domain: KAGVTQTPRYLIKTRGQQVTLSCSPISGHRSVSWYQQTPGQGLQFLFEYFSETQRNKGNFPGRFSGRQFSNSRSEMNVSTLELGDSALYLCASSLALQGNEQYFGPGTRLTVT.

The chain couples TRBV28 to TRBJ1-1, with TRBD1 matching over 8 bases. With 6 bases clipped from V and 0 bases from J, the junction kept 15 bases outside the gene matches. Germline V gene sequence: CDR1 MDHEN, CDR2 SYDVKM. The CDR3 has 18 amino acids. This CDR3 is CASSDRRGLNVMNTEAFF. The CDR3 DNA is TGTGCCAGCAGCGACCGCAGGGGGCTTAACGTAATGAACACTGAAGCTTTCTTT.

This clone was observed a few times. The chain couples TRBV6-5 to TRBJ2-3; D gene uncertain. V was clipped by 0 bases and J by 2 bases, with 9 bases between them. Germline CDR1 and CDR2: MNHEY and SVGAGI. The CDR3 has 15 amino acids. The CDR3 sequence is CASSYSEQNTDTQYF. Written as DNA, the CDR3 is TGTGCCAGCAGTTACTCCGAACAGAACACAGATACGCAGTATTTT.

This chain joins TRBV15 and TRBJ2-1; 7 bases match TRBD2. The CDR3 consists of 17 residues. Trimming cost V 5 bases and J 5 bases; bases outside gene matches: 15. Germline V gene lookup returns CDR1 LNHNV and CDR2 YYDKDF (reference sequence). The CDR3 DNA sequence: TGTGCCACCAGCCGTCTTGGGACTACACAAAATCACAATGAGCAGTTCTTC. Translation: CATSRLGTTQNHNEQFF.

J is TRBJ2-2 and V is TRBV11-2; maybe TRBD2 (6 bases). In germline, CDR1 is SGHAT, CDR2 FQNNGV. Trimming removed 1 base from V and 4 bases from J, with 13 bases in between. The CDR3 consists of 16 residues. The CDR3 loop is CASSLGFGSSTGELFF. Written as DNA, the CDR3 is TGTGCCAGCAGCTTAGGCTTCGGGAGCAGCACCGGGGAGCTGTTTTTT.

This chain links TRBV4-1 with TRBJ2-3, with 7 nucleotides matching TRBD2. Germline loops: CDR1 MGHRA, CDR2 YSYEKL. J lost 1 base, V lost 4 bases, and 5 bases had no gene match. This CDR3 comprises 15 residues. The CDR3 loop is CASSLSGTRTDTQYF. DNA of the CDR3: TGCGCCAGCAGCCTAAGCGGGACGCGCACAGATACGCAGTATTTT.

The chain recombines TRBV27 with TRBJ2-1; TRBD1 is a possible D gene (5 bases). The V end lost 6 bases, the J end lost 2 bases, and 23 bases lay between the germline ends. Germline CDR1 is MNHEY and CDR2 is SMNVEV (reference sequence). CDR3 length: 18 residues. The CDR3 coding sequence is TGTGCCAGCAGAACCTATCTCAGGGTCAGGTCCACCTACAATGAGCAGTTCTTC. Amino acids: CASRTYLRVRSTYNEQFF.

This chain links TRBV27 with TRBJ2-5, with 9 bases matching TRBD2. The end of the DNA aligns better with TRBJ2-7, so the J call may be wrong. The CDR3 contains 12 residues. From germline, CDR1 is MNHEY and CDR2 SMNVEV (reference sequence). The CDR3 region has the DNA TGTGCCACCAAGACTAGCGGATACGAGCAGTACTTC. This sequence encodes CATKTSGYEQYF.

V and J are TRBV19 and TRBJ1-1; D is unclear. The V and J ends lost 5 bases and 0 bases respectively, with 13 bases between them. The CDR3 extends over 15 amino acids. Germline V gene lookup returns CDR1 LNHDA and CDR2 SQIVND (reference sequence). The chain's CDR3 is CASSPVEGMNTEAFF. CDR3 DNA sequence: TGTGCCAGTAGTCCTGTTGAGGGTATGAACACTGAAGCTTTCTTT.

This chain uses TRBV18 with TRBJ1-4; 7 positions match TRBD1. J lost 7 bases, V lost 0 bases, and 2 bases had no gene match. Germline loops: CDR1 KGHSH, CDR2 LQKENI. This CDR3 region has 14 residues. CDR3 sequence reads: CASSPPTGPEKLFF. The CDR3 nucleotides are TGTGCCAGCTCACCACCGACAGGGCCTGAAAAACTGTTTTTT.

The chain links TRBV30 to TRBJ2-1; D is perhaps TRBD2 (6 bases). Between the trimmed V and J ends, which lost 6 bases and 10 bases, there was a span of 19 bases. Per the germline V gene, CDR1 is GTSNPN and CDR2 is SVGIG (reference sequence). The CDR3 sequence is 13 residues long. The CDR3 DNA is TGTGCCTGCGAGGGGTGGAGGGTGGGAGAGCAGTTCTTC. Its translation is CACEGWRVGEQFF.

This chain joins TRBV9 and TRBJ2-1, with D possibly being TRBD2 (6 bases). CDR1 and CDR2 from the germline V gene are SGDLS and YYNGEE. V was cut by 1 base and J by 7 bases, with 15 bases left in between. This CDR3 has 15 amino acids. Here the CDR3 DNA reads TGTGCCAGCAGCGTATTGCGGGGCGCGGGTAATGAGCAGTTCTTC. Its protein is CASSVLRGAGNEQFF.

Worth noting for this clone: Other DNA sequences of this sample code for an identical CDR3. This chain links TRBV19 with TRBJ2-1; 9 bases match TRBD2. The CDR3 has 16 residues. V lost 6 bases, J lost 8 bases, and 14 bases stayed unmatched. Per germline, CDR1 LNHDA and CDR2 SQIVND (reference sequence). As DNA, the CDR3 is TGTGCCAGTAGAAGGGGGACCGGGACTAGCTTGCATGAGCAGTTCTTC. Its protein product is CASRRGTGTSLHEQFF.

The gene calls are TRBV7-9 and TRBJ2-7, with 7 bases fitting TRBD1. The CDR3 has 15 residues. Trimming took 7 bases from V and 1 from J; bases not matched to a gene: 10. The germline V gene has CDR1 SEHNR and CDR2 FQNEAQ (reference sequence). In DNA form, the CDR3 reads TGTGCCAGCAACGATTCACCGGGACAGTCCTACGAGCAGTACTTC. Encoded protein: CASNDSPGQSYEQYF.

The chain is built from TRBV9 and TRBJ2-1; D is perhaps TRBD1 (5 bases). Trimming took off 0 bases at V and 7 bases at J, with 8 bases between the two ends. The CDR3 is 13 amino acids. The V gene's germline CDR1 is SGDLS and CDR2 YYNGEE. This CDR3 reads CASSVVTGNEQFF. DNA for the CDR3: TGTGCCAGCAGCGTAGTCACAGGTAATGAGCAGTTCTTC.

This chain connects TRBV19 to TRBJ1-5, with D hard to call. CDR1 and CDR2 (germline): LNHDA, SQIVND (reference sequence). V was cut by 5 bases and J by 11 bases, with 22 bases left in between. The CDR3 is 15 residues long. CDR3 residues: CASSQDGGGGMTQHF. The CDR3 DNA is TGTGCCAGTAGTCAGGACGGCGGAGGCGGGATGACCCAGCATTTT. Variable domain in full (rest from reference TRBV19 and TRBJ1-5): DGGITQSPKYLFRKEGQNVTLSCEQNLNHDAMYWYRQDPGQGLRLIYYSQIVNDFQKGDIAEGYSVSREKKESFPLTVTSAQKNPTAFYLCASSQDGGGGMTQHFGDGTRLSIL.

The rearrangement uses TRBV4-2 and TRBJ1-1, with 7 nucleotides matching TRBD1. J gave up 1 base and V 2 bases, and 7 bases lay outside the gene matches. The CDR3 spans 16 residues. Germline values: CDR1 LGHNA, CDR2 YNFKEQ. This chain's CDR3 is CASSQSNRGANTEAFF. In DNA, the CDR3 is TGTGCCAGCAGCCAATCCAACAGGGGAGCGAACACTGAAGCTTTCTTT.

This chain links TRBV2 with TRBJ2-1; D is uncertain. The V gene's germline CDR1 is SNHLY and CDR2 FYNNEI. The CDR3 has 13 amino acids. The ends were cut back, 7 bases at V and 8 bases at J, with 15 bases in the middle. The DNA for the CDR3 is TGTGCCAGCAAAGTACTCCCCCGGTATGAGCAGTTCTTC. Its protein product is CASKVLPRYEQFF.

As regards this clone: Compared with germline, one end of the junction differs, possibly owing to a read error. The rearrangement links TRBV18 to TRBJ1-2; 10 nucleotides agree with TRBD1. The CDR3 covers 17 residues. Germline V CDR1 and CDR2: KGHSH, LQKENI. The CDR3 region has the DNA TGTGCCAGCTCCCCACCAGAGATCCGGGACAGGGGTCATGGCTACACCTTC. Residues: CASSPPEIRDRGHGYTF.